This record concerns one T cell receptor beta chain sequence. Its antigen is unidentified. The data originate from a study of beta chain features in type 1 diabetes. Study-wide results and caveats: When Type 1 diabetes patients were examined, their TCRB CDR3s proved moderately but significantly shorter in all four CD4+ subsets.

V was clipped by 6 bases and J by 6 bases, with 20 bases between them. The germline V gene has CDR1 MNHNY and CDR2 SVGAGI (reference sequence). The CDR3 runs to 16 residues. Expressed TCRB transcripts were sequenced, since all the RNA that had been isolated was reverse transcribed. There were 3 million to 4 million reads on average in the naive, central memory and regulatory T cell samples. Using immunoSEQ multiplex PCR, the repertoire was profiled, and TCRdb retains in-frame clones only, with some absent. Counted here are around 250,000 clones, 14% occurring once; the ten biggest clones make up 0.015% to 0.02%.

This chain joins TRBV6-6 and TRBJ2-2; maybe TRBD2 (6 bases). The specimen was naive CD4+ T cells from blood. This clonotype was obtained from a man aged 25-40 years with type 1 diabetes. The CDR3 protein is CASSPGVTGPAGELFF. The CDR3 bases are TGTGCCAGCAGCCCGGGAGTTACTGGCCCCGCCGGGGAGCTGTTTTTT.